This T cell receptor (beta chain) was recorded in a study of T-cell reconstitution after alpha-beta-depleted transplantation in children. Unique molecular identifiers were used to barcode this TCRbeta library. In TCRdb, the PCR reads were re-called with MiXCR into one record per CDR3 protein. The sample lists more than 150,000 distinct CDR3 sequences; 13% to 15% were seen once. V shed 7 bases and J 2 bases; nucleotides not matched to a gene: 2. There are 13 residues in the CDR3. This clonotype was counted many times. This specimen was PBMCs from the stem cell graft donor, taken from the stem cell graft. The receptor's source is a human donor who donated a stem cell graft to a child with acute lymphoblastic leukemia. This chain uses TRBV12-3 or TRBV12-4 with TRBJ1-5; 7 bases are a match to TRBD1. CDR3 DNA: TGTGCCAGCACCGGGACAGGCAATCAGCCCCAGCATTTT. Protein: CASTGTGNQPQHF.